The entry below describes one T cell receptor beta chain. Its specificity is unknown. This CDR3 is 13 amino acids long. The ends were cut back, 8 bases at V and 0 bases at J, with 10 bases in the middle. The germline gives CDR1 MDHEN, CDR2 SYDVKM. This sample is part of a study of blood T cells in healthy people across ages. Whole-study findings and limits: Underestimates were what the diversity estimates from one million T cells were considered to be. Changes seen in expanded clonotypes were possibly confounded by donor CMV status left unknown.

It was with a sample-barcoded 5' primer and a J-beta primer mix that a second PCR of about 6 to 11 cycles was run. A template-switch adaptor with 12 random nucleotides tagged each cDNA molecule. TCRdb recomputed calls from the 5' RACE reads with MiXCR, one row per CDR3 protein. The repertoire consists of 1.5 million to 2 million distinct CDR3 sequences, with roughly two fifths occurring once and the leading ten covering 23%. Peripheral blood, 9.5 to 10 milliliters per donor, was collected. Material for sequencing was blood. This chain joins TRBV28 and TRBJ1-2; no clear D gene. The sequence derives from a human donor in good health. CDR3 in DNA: TGTGCCAGCTTCGCTAAGACTAACTATGGCTACACCTTC. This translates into CASFAKTNYGYTF.